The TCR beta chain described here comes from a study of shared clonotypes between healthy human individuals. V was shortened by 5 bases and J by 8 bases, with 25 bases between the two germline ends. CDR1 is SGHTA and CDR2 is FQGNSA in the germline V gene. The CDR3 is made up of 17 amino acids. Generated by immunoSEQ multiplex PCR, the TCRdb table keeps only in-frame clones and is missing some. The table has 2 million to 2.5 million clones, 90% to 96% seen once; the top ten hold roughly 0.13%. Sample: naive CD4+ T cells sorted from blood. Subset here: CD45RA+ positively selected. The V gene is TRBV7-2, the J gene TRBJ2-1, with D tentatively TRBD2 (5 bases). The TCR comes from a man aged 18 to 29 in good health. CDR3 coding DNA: TGTGCCAGCAGCCATAGGCCCTCACTAGACGTGGGGTATGAGCAGTTCTTC. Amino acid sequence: CASSHRPSLDVGYEQFF. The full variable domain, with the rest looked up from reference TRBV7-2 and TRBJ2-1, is GAGVSQSPSNKVTEKGKDVELRCDPISGHTALYWYRQSLGQGLEFLIYFQGNSAPDKSGLPSDRFSAERTGGSVSTLTIQRTQQEDSAVYLCASSHRPSLDVGYEQFFGPGTRLTVL.